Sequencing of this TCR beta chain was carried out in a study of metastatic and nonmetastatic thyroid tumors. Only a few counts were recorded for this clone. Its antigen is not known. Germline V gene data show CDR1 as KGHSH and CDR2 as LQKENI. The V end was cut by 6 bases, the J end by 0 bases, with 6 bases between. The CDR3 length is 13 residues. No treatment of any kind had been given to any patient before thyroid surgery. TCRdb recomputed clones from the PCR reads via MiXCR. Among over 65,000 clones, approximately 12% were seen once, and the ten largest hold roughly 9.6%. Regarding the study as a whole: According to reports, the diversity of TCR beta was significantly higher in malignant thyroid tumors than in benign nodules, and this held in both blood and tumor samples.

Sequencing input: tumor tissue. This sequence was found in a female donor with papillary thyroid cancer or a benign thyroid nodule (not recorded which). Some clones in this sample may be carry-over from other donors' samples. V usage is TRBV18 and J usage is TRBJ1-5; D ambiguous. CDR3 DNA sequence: TGTGCCAGCTCCCCGTATAGCAATCAGCCCCAGCATTTT. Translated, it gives CASSPYSNQPQHF.